Shown below are 25 T cell receptor beta chains from a single sample sequenced in a study of cytomegalovirus exposure and HLA in healthy donors. It was with 60 Vbeta and 13 Jbeta primers that the PCR ran. Assay used: immunoSEQ multiplex PCR; TCRdb lists only in-frame clones, some missing. The sample carries 200,000 or so clones, 65% to 80% recorded once. Specimen: PBMCs. The receptors were gathered from a man between 40 and 49 years old in good health and CMV-seronegative.

A note on this clone: This CDR3 is also generated by other DNA sequences in the sample. The chain links TRBV4-1 to TRBJ2-5; TRBD2 aligns across 12 bases. This CDR3 contains 18 residues. Unmatched junction bases numbered 5, after V lost 0 bases and J lost 0 bases. The germline CDR1 and CDR2 sequences are MGHRA and YSYEKL. The CDR3: CASSQELAGGPYQETQYF. The CDR3 DNA reads as TGCGCCAGCAGCCAAGAGCTAGCGGGAGGGCCGTACCAAGAGACCCAGTACTTC.

The J gene is TRBJ2-1, the V gene TRBV27; 11 bases align to TRBD1. The CDR3 is 15 residues long. The V gene's germline CDR1 is MNHEY and CDR2 SMNVEV (reference sequence). J gave up 7 bases and V 3 bases, and 5 bases lay outside the gene matches. The CDR3 reads CASSLDRGRLNEQFF. In DNA, the CDR3 is TGTGCCAGCAGTTTGGACAGGGGGCGCTTGAATGAGCAGTTCTTC.

This clone was seen only once. V and J are TRBV29-1 and TRBJ1-3; 8 bases fit TRBD1. Germline assignment: CDR1 SQVTM and CDR2 ANQGSEA. V lost 6 bases to trimming and J lost 2 bases; unmatched junction nucleotides: 3. The CDR3 contains 13 residues. Here the CDR3 reads CSVSGGAGNTIYF. In nucleotides, the CDR3 is TGCAGCGTCTCAGGGGGCGCTGGAAACACCATATATTTT.

The genes are TRBV10-3 and TRBJ2-1; a weak D match, TRBD1 (5 bases). Trimming removed 4 bases from V and 9 bases from J, with 16 bases in between. In germline, CDR1 is ENHRY, CDR2 SYGVKD. There are 14 residues in the CDR3. As DNA, the CDR3 is TGTGCCATCAGTGTTGGGGCCAAGGAATTTGAGCAGTTCTTC. As protein: CAISVGAKEFEQFF.

This clone was counted a single time. This rearrangement joins TRBV30 to TRBJ1-6; the D is unclear. V lost 1 base and J lost 4, with 11 bases in between. The germline V gene has CDR1 GTSNPN and CDR2 SVGIG (reference sequence). The CDR3 runs to 15 residues. The CDR3: CAWSGSRGYNSPLHF. CDR3 nucleotide sequence: TGTGCCTGGAGTGGCAGTAGAGGTTATAATTCACCCCTCCACTTT.

The chain links TRBV15 to TRBJ2-2, with 11 bases that match TRBD2. V was pared by 1 base and J by 3 bases, with 19 bases of the junction left unmatched. This CDR3 region has 22 residues. The germline gives CDR1 LNHNV, CDR2 YYDKDF (reference sequence). CDR3 bases: TGTGCCACCAGCAGAGGTTTTTTAACTAGCGGGAGTTGGACGTATGACACCGGGGAGCTGTTTTTT. Translated: CATSRGFLTSGSWTYDTGELFF.

This chain connects TRBV14 to TRBJ1-1; no reliable D call. Germline CDR1 and CDR2: SGHDN and FVKESK. The CDR3 is 11 amino acids. Trimming pared 6 bases from V and 4 bases from J, leaving 6 bases between. The CDR3 loop is CASRFGTEAFF. In DNA form, the CDR3 reads TGTGCCAGCAGGTTCGGCACTGAAGCTTTCTTT.

V and J are TRBV19 and TRBJ2-3; 7 bases align to TRBD2. Germline CDR1 is LNHDA and CDR2 is SQIVND (reference sequence). V lost 3 bases and J lost 5; bases outside the gene matches: 8. The CDR3 runs to 15 residues. This chain's CDR3 is CASSIGAGAGDTQYF. For the CDR3, the DNA is TGTGCCAGTAGTATTGGTGCGGGAGCAGGAGATACGCAGTATTTT.

This clone was seen a handful of times. This rearrangement joins TRBV19 to TRBJ2-1; D not certain. The CDR3 consists of 14 residues. The germline gives CDR1 LNHDA, CDR2 SQIVND (reference sequence). Between the trimmed V and J ends, which lost 3 bases and 4 bases, there was a span of 10 bases. CDR3 DNA: TGTGCCAGTAGTATCTCTGCGGTTTACAATGAGCAGTTCTTC. Amino acid sequence: CASSISAVYNEQFF.

This sequence joins TRBV7-9 and TRBJ2-7, with TRBD2 matching 7 bases. The CDR3 is made up of 16 amino acids. The V gene end was trimmed by 5 bases and the J gene end by 0 bases; junction bases not matched to a gene: 10. Looked up from germline, CDR1 is SEHNR and CDR2 is FQNEAQ (reference sequence). The CDR3 region is CASSPTGGQSSYEQYF. The CDR3 DNA reads as TGTGCCAGCAGCCCAACGGGAGGCCAGAGCTCCTACGAGCAGTACTTC.

V usage is TRBV10-3 and J usage is TRBJ2-1; 14 nucleotides line up with TRBD2. Germline V lookup: CDR1 ENHRY, CDR2 SYGVKD. This CDR3 is 15 amino acids long. V shed 6 bases and J 5 bases; nucleotides not matched to a gene: 3. The CDR3 reads CAISGTSGGNNEQFF. CDR3 nucleotide sequence: TGTGCCATCAGCGGGACTAGCGGGGGCAACAATGAGCAGTTCTTC.

This clone was seen a few times. This chain uses TRBV9 with TRBJ2-1; 11 nucleotides line up with TRBD2. Trimming took 6 bases from V and 6 from J; bases not matched to a gene: 8. This CDR3 region has 15 residues. CDR1 and CDR2 (germline): SGDLS, YYNGEE. The CDR3 is CASTSSGGPINEQFF. The CDR3 DNA follows: TGTGCCAGCACCTCTAGCGGGGGGCCTATCAATGAGCAGTTCTTC. The full variable domain, with the rest looked up from reference TRBV9 and TRBJ2-1, is DSGVTQTPKHLITATGQRVTLRCSPRSGDLSVYWYQQSLDQGLQFLIQYYNGEERAKGNILERFSAQQFPDLHSELNLSSLELGDSALYFCASTSSGGPINEQFFGPGTRLTVL.

The chain links TRBV7-2 to TRBJ1-6; no definite D call. Between the trimmed V and J ends, which lost 2 bases and 11 bases, there was a span of 16 bases. The germline gives CDR1 SGHTA, CDR2 FQGNSA. This CDR3 is built from 15 residues. CDR3 in DNA: TGTGCCAGCAGCTTAACGGCACTCGGAGGAACACCCCTCCACTTT. Translating gives CASSLTALGGTPLHF.

The chain joins TRBV19 to TRBJ1-1; D perhaps matches TRBD1 (5 bases). Per the germline V gene, CDR1 is LNHDA and CDR2 is SQIVND (reference sequence). Trimming took off 3 bases at V and 6 bases at J, with 11 bases between the two ends. The CDR3 contains 13 residues. This chain's CDR3 is CASSIQGLSEAFF. CDR3 DNA: TGTGCCAGTAGTATCCAGGGACTTTCTGAAGCTTTCTTT.

The chain couples TRBV4-1 to TRBJ2-7; 7 bases are a match to TRBD1. The V segment lost 0 bases and the J segment 0 bases; nucleotides outside the gene matches: 5. CDR1 is MGHRA and CDR2 is YSYEKL in the germline V gene. This CDR3 has 16 residues. CDR3 coding DNA: TGCGCCAGCAGCCAAGAGAAGGGGGCCAGCTCCTACGAGCAGTACTTC. It yields the protein CASSQEKGASSYEQYF.

The J gene is TRBJ1-1, the V gene TRBV2; tentatively, D is TRBD1 (6 bases). The CDR3 covers 12 residues. Germline loops: CDR1 SNHLY, CDR2 FYNNEI. Trimming took off 7 bases at V and 6 bases at J, with 12 bases between the two ends. In DNA, the CDR3 is TGTGCCAGCACCGAAGGGGGGGCTGAAGCTTTCTTT. It is translated as CASTEGGAEAFF.

This chain connects TRBV28 to TRBJ2-3, with a weak D call TRBD2 (6 bases). The CDR3 has 18 residues. The germline CDR1 and CDR2 sequences are MDHEN and SYDVKM. The V and J ends lost 3 bases and 6 bases respectively, with 25 bases between them. CDR3 sequence (DNA): TGTGCCAGCAGTTTTAAGCTGGGGGGAATCCTACAAGCGGATACGCAGTATTTT. Translating gives CASSFKLGGILQADTQYF.

The chain is built from TRBV5-1 and TRBJ2-7; TRBD2 aligns across 8 bases. V shed 0 bases, J shed 3 bases, and the junction held 20 bases outside the gene matches. Germline V CDR1 and CDR2: SGHRS, YFSETQ. The CDR3 sequence is 20 residues long. CDR3: CASSLAMGQSTLAGLYEQYF. CDR3 bases: TGCGCCAGCAGCTTGGCGATGGGCCAGTCTACGCTAGCGGGCCTCTACGAGCAGTACTTC.

This clone was observed a few times. DNA for the CDR3: TGTGCCAGCAGCTTGTACGGGGGTGACAATCAGCCCCAGCATTTT. Translated, it gives CASSLYGGDNQPQHF. This chain joins TRBV5-6 and TRBJ1-5, with D possibly matching TRBD1 (5 bases). The CDR3 consists of 15 residues. Germline-derived CDR1 and CDR2 are SGHDT and YYEEEE. V was cut by 1 base and J by 3 bases, with 11 bases left in between.

V is TRBV6-1 and J is TRBJ2-6, with D possibly matching TRBD2 (5 bases). Germline assignment: CDR1 MNHNS and CDR2 SASEGT. V lost 7 bases to trimming and J lost 2 bases, with 9 bases between them. The CDR3 runs 14 residues. CDR3 nucleotide sequence: TGTGCCAGCATCTACGGGGCTGGGGCCAACGTCCTGACTTTC. Amino acids: CASIYGAGANVLTF.

The chain is built from TRBV10-3 and TRBJ2-1; 9 bases line up with TRBD2. CDR1 ENHRY and CDR2 SYGVKD come from the germline V gene. The CDR3 loop spans 15 amino acids. J gave up 2 bases and V 4 bases, and 3 bases lay outside the gene matches. CDR3: CAISGAGGPYNEQFF. CDR3 DNA: TGTGCCATCAGTGGGGCGGGGGGGCCCTACAATGAGCAGTTCTTC.

The rearrangement links TRBV4-3 to TRBJ2-1; D is perhaps TRBD1 (6 bases). Germline V CDR1 and CDR2: LGHNA, YSLEER. V dropped 1 base and J dropped 4 bases, with 14 bases sitting between them. This CDR3 is 16 amino acids long. CDR3 amino acids: CASSQAQTGRYNEQFF. The CDR3, as DNA: TGCGCCAGCAGCCAAGCACAAACAGGGCGGTACAATGAGCAGTTCTTC.

The rearrangement uses TRBV9 and TRBJ2-6, with TRBD1 identical over 11 bases. The CDR3 spans 18 residues. Germline CDR1 reads SGDLS; CDR2 reads YYNGEE. Trimming at V came to 4 bases and at J to 0 bases, leaving 6 bases not matched to a gene. DNA of the CDR3: TGTGCCAGCAGCCACCCGGGACAGGGGGGCTCTGGGGCCAACGTCCTGACTTTC. Residues: CASSHPGQGGSGANVLTF.

The CDR3 DNA reads TGCGCCAGCAGCCAAGCCGGGACAGGGGGACGTGGCTACACCTTC. It codes for CASSQAGTGGRGYTF. The gene calls are TRBV4-1 and TRBJ1-2, with TRBD1 matching over 11 bases. Trimming at V came to 1 base and at J to 7 bases, leaving 5 bases not matched to a gene. CDR1 is MGHRA, CDR2 YSYEKL, per germline. The CDR3 totals 15 residues.

This clone came up once. V gene TRBV18 combines with J gene TRBJ1-4; TRBD1 is a possible D gene (6 bases). CDR1 KGHSH and CDR2 LQKENI come from the germline V gene. This CDR3 contains 14 residues. V lost 6 bases, J lost 4 bases, and 12 bases lay in between. This chain's CDR3 is CASSRAGVNEKLFF. DNA for the CDR3: TGTGCCAGCTCCCGGGCAGGGGTTAATGAAAAACTGTTTTTT.